The clone carrying this TCR beta chain was picked up a small number of times. The antigen remains undetermined. V gave up 0 bases and J gave up 4 bases, with 7 bases separating them. CDR3 length equals 13 residues. These data come from a study of identical twins. TCRdb reprocessed the 5' RACE reads with MiXCR, giving one entry per CDR3 protein. The profile shows some 440,000 distinct CDR3 sequences, 24% of them singletons. All donors comprised healthy Caucasians. Findings and caveats of the study: Part of the zero-insertion signal could reflect confounding by invariant MAIT and iNKT cells.

These records were also assigned to another study, of T cells expressing NK-cell markers. This second study says: Sequencing of TCR beta repertoires drew on sorted CD3+CD56+NKG2C+, CD3+CD56+NKG2C- and CD3+CD56-NKG2C+ T cells. In the group of eight sequenced donors, seven were HCMV-seropositive and one was seronegative.

V and J are TRBV12-3 or TRBV12-4 and TRBJ2-7; no firm D call. The sequencing sample was made of CD4+ T cells sorted from blood. This TCR derives from a woman between 18 and 29 years old in good health. The CDR3 protein is CASSLAHPYEQYF. The CDR3 bases are TGTGCCAGCAGTTTAGCCCACCCGTACGAGCAGTACTTC.